This note documents a single TCR beta chain sequence. The sample belongs to a study of blood T cell repertoires in COVID-19. The wider study: Acute-phase and convalescent COVID-19 samples originated in the United States, Italy and Spain. PBMCs, B-cell-depleted T cells, or T cells were the source of the cDNA or gDNA that made up the material.

Methods used by the authors: By means of reference gene primer amplification, nucleated cell counts were estimated. Data came from immunoSEQ multiplex PCR; TCRdb stores just in-frame clones and leaves some out. V and J calls and clone size follow that table, whereas D and trimming were derived from the DNA. The sample contains roughly 250,000 clones, approximately 90% of which appear only once. The germline V gene encodes CDR1 SGHRS and CDR2 YFSETQ. This CDR3 has 12 amino acids. V shed 6 bases and J shed 4 bases, with 7 bases lying between them. The clonotype was recovered from a man aged 55-75 years who had recovered from COVID-19. Sample: peripheral blood. The chain employs TRBV5-1 and TRBJ2-2, with D possibly TRBD2 on 5 matching bases. The CDR3 sequence: CASIEGTGELFF. CDR3 bases: TGCGCCAGCATAGAGGGCACCGGGGAGCTGTTTTTT.